This entry describes one T cell receptor (beta chain). Its antigen is not identified. The TCRbeta library incorporated unique molecular identifiers. TCRdb processed the PCR reads anew with MiXCR; each CDR3 protein has one entry. The repertoire holds around 700,000 distinct CDR3 sequences, less than 15% seen once, with roughly 0.77% in the top ten. The data stem from a study of T-cell reconstitution after alpha-beta-depleted transplantation in children. Overall study findings and caveats: Some patients' high day-60 TCRbeta diversity was attributed to recipient cells surviving conditioning. By about two months after transplant, alpha-beta T cells reportedly arose from several hundred graft clones that had expanded. One year after transplant, T-cell counts and diversity came mostly from newly produced T cells.

CDR3 length: 15 residues. The V end was cut by 7 bases, the J end by 5 bases, with 22 bases between. From germline, CDR1 is SQVTM and CDR2 ANQGSEA. This specimen was PBMCs, taken before TCRalphabeta/CD19-depleted stem cell transplant. The V and J genes are TRBV29-1 and TRBJ2-3; a weak D match, TRBD1 (7 bases). This receptor was identified in a girl aged 2 to 9 with congenital amegakaryocytic thrombocytopenia, due to receive a stem cell transplant. For the CDR3, the DNA is TGCAGCGCCACGCTAAGGCAGGGGGGAGGAGATACGCAGTATTTT. Translation: CSATLRQGGGDTQYF.